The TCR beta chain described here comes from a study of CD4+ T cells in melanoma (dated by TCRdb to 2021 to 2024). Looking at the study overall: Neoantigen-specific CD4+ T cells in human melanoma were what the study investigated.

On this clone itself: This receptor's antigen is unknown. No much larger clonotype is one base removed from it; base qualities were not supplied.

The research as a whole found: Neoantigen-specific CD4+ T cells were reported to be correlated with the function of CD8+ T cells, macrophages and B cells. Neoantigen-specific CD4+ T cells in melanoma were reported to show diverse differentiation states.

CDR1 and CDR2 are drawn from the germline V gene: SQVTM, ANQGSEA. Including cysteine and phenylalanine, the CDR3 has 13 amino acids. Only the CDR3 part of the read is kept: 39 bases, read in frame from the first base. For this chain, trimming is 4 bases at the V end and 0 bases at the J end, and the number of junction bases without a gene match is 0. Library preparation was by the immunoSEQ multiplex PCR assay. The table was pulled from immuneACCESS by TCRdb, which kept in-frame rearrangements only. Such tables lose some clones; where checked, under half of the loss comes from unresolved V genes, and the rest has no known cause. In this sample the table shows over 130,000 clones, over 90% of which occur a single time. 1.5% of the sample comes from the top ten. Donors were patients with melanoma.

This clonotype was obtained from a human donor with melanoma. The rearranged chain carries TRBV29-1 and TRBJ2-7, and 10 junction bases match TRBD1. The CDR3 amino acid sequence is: CSVGTGGSYEQYF. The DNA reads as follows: TGCAGCGTTGGGACAGGGGGCTCCTACGAGCAGTACTTC.